Listed here are 18 T cell receptor beta chains from one sample, sequenced in a study of metastatic and nonmetastatic thyroid tumors. MiXCR re-clonotyped the PCR reads for TCRdb. Among 60,000 to 75,000 clones listed, approximately 4.1% were seen once. Ahead of thyroid surgery, no patient had received treatment of any kind. The sample was blood. These receptors came from a female donor with papillary thyroid cancer or a benign thyroid nodule (not recorded which). Some clones in this sample may be carry-over from other donors' samples.

The sample holds many counts of this clone. The rearrangement uses TRBV7-9 and TRBJ2-1; D is perhaps TRBD1 (5 bases). The CDR3 covers 19 residues. CDR1 SEHNR and CDR2 FQNEAQ come from the germline V gene (reference sequence). V shed 3 bases and J shed 6 bases, with 27 bases lying between them. CDR3 amino acids: CASSFPRWQGLVKVNEQFF. CDR3 bases: TGTGCCAGCAGCTTCCCTCGGTGGCAGGGATTGGTAAAGGTCAATGAGCAGTTCTTC. The whole variable domain, remainder taken from reference TRBV7-9 and TRBJ2-1, is DTGVSQNPRHKITKRGQNVTFRCDPISEHNRLYWYRQTLGQGPEFLTYFQNEAQLEKSRLLSDRFSAERPKGSFSTLEIQRTEQGDSAMYLCASSFPRWQGLVKVNEQFFGPGTRLTVL.

This clone was seen ten or more times. The chain joins TRBV30 to TRBJ1-5, with unresolved D. Deletions cut 0 bases from V and 3 bases from J, with 6 bases between. The germline V gene encodes CDR1 GTSNPN and CDR2 SVGIG (reference sequence). The CDR3 has 13 residues. CDR3 sequence reads: CAWSVRDNQPQHF. DNA for the CDR3: TGTGCCTGGAGTGTACGTGACAATCAGCCCCAGCATTTT.

There are many counts of this clone. Here the CDR3 reads CASSYTRANNEQFF. The CDR3 bases are TGCGCCAGCAGCTATACCCGGGCCAACAATGAGCAGTTCTTC. This chain uses TRBV4-1 with TRBJ2-1; no clear D gene. Germline V gives CDR1 MGHRA, CDR2 YSYEKL. Trimming left V 5 bases short and J 5 bases short, with 13 bases between. The CDR3 runs to 14 residues.

This clone was recorded a few times. V usage is TRBV27 and J usage is TRBJ1-1, with TRBD1 as a possible D gene (5 bases). With 6 bases removed from V and 10 bases from J, the gap between germline ends came to 12 bases. There are 11 residues in the CDR3. Germline CDR1 reads MNHEY; CDR2 reads SMNVEV (reference sequence). CDR3 region: CASRFQGRAFF. The CDR3 region has the DNA TGTGCCAGCAGATTTCAGGGTAGAGCTTTCTTT.

The sample holds many counts of this clone. Other DNA sequences of this sample code for an identical CDR3. The chain uses TRBV3-1 and TRBJ1-4; maybe TRBD1 (5 bases). Trimming shortened V by 0 bases and J by 7 bases, and 15 bases separated the two germline ends. Germline V CDR1 and CDR2: LGHDT, YNNKEL (reference sequence). There are 16 residues in the CDR3. This chain's CDR3 is CASSQERGGAGEKLFF. CDR3 coding DNA: TGTGCCAGCAGCCAAGAACGAGGAGGGGCGGGTGAAAAACTGTTTTTT.

This clone was seen a handful of times. This sequence may be a read error, since a much larger clone differs from it by one base. The same CDR3 is also encoded by other DNA sequences in this sample. This chain links TRBV4-1 with TRBJ2-1; 9 bases map to TRBD2. The CDR3 contains 16 residues. Germline values: CDR1 MGHRA, CDR2 YSYEKL. In nucleotides, the CDR3 is TGTGCCAGCAGCCAGGTTAGCGGGAGCTCCTACAATGAGCAGTTCTTC. Translated, it gives CASSQVSGSSYNEQFF.

This clone was recorded a few times. V is TRBV19 and J is TRBJ2-7, with TRBD1 matching 8 bases. The CDR3 is 15 amino acids. V was clipped by 4 bases and J by 6 bases; unmatched bases: 11. Germline-derived CDR1 and CDR2 are LNHDA and SQIVND (reference sequence). CDR3: CASSSLDRDFVEQYF. CDR3 bases: TGTGCCAGTAGTAGCTTGGACAGGGACTTTGTCGAGCAGTACTTC. Filled out from reference TRBV19 and TRBJ2-7, the complete variable domain reads DGGITQSPKYLFRKEGQNVTLSCEQNLNHDAMYWYRQDPGQGLRLIYYSQIVNDFQKGDIAEGYSVSREKKESFPLTVTSAQKNPTAFYLCASSSLDRDFVEQYFGPGTRLTVT.

This clone has ten or more counts. This chain uses TRBV28 with TRBJ2-7, with 8 positions matching TRBD2. CDR3 size: 15 residues. The V and J ends lost 5 bases and 9 bases, in that order; junction bases with no gene match: 15. The germline gives CDR1 MDHEN, CDR2 SYDVKM. The CDR3 loop is CASSTWTSRTAGQYF. The CDR3 nucleotides are TGTGCCAGCAGTACTTGGACTAGCAGAACCGCCGGGCAGTACTTC. Using reference TRBV28 and TRBJ2-7 for the parts outside the CDR3, the full variable domain is DVKVTQSSRYLVKRTGEKVFLECVQDMDHENMFWYRQDPGLGLRLIYFSYDVKMKEKGDIPEGYSVSREKKERFSLILESASTNQTSMYLCASSTWTSRTAGQYFGPGTRLTVT.

A few counts support this clone. The CDR3, as DNA: TGTGCCAGCAGTTTGGGACAGACCTACTATGGCTACACCTTC. The encoded protein is CASSLGQTYYGYTF. The rearrangement links TRBV6-1 to TRBJ1-2; TRBD1 agrees at 7 bases. Trimming at V came to 5 bases and at J to 3 bases, leaving 6 bases not matched to a gene. CDR1 is MNHNS and CDR2 is SASEGT in the germline V gene. The CDR3 runs to 14 residues.

This clone appeared many times. In nucleotides, the CDR3 is TGTGCCAGCAGTCGCGGGGGGGGCTCTGGGGCCAACGTCCTGACTTTC. This translates into CASSRGGGSGANVLTF. J is TRBJ2-6 and V is TRBV25-1; TRBD2 aligns across 9 bases. This CDR3 region has 16 residues. CDR1 is MGHDK, CDR2 SYGVNS, per germline. J was trimmed by 0 bases and V by 5 bases; bases with no gene match: 2.

V is TRBV7-9 and J is TRBJ2-7; TRBD2 is a possible D gene (6 bases). V was pared by 4 bases and J by 4 bases, with 11 bases between. Per the germline V gene, CDR1 is SEHNR and CDR2 is FQNEAQ (reference sequence). This CDR3 has 13 residues. The CDR3 DNA reads TGTGCCAGCAGCTCGGCGGGAATATACGAGCAGTACTTC. Translating it yields CASSSAGIYEQYF.

This clone has at least ten counts. This rearrangement joins TRBV5-1 to TRBJ1-6; possible D gene TRBD1, 6 bases. There are 16 residues in the CDR3. Germline CDR1 reads SGHRS; CDR2 reads YFSETQ. V lost 4 bases and J 4 bases, leaving 15 bases between the germline ends. The CDR3 is CASSKGQSSYNSPLHF. In nucleotides, the CDR3 is TGCGCCAGCAGCAAAGGACAGTCGAGTTATAATTCACCCCTCCACTTT. Supplemented by reference TRBV5-1 and TRBJ1-6, the full variable domain reads KAGVTQTPRYLIKTRGQQVTLSCSPISGHRSVSWYQQTPGQGLQFLFEYFSETQRNKGNFPGRFSGRQFSNSRSEMNVSTLELGDSALYLCASSKGQSSYNSPLHFGNGTRLTVT.

V is TRBV24-1 and J is TRBJ2-3; 16 bases align to TRBD2. This CDR3 is 20 amino acids long. Germline V lookup: CDR1 KGHDR, CDR2 SFDVKD. V gave up 4 bases and J gave up 5 bases; unmatched junction bases: 14. Here the CDR3 DNA reads TGTGCCACCAGTGAGACTAACCCGGGACTAGCGGGAGGGGGAGTAGATACGCAGTATTTT. Its translation is CATSETNPGLAGGGVDTQYF.

This clone was counted ten times or more. The chain carries TRBV5-1 and TRBJ1-1, with unresolved D. The V end was cut by 0 bases, the J end by 0 bases, with 9 bases between. The CDR3 extends over 15 amino acids. CDR1 is SGHRS, CDR2 YFSETQ, per germline. CDR3 nucleotide sequence: TGCGCCAGCAGCTTGGCCAGCCGAGTGAACACTGAAGCTTTCTTT. It yields the protein CASSLASRVNTEAFF. The whole variable domain, filled in from reference TRBV5-1 and TRBJ1-1, reads KAGVTQTPRYLIKTRGQQVTLSCSPISGHRSVSWYQQTPGQGLQFLFEYFSETQRNKGNFPGRFSGRQFSNSRSEMNVSTLELGDSALYLCASSLASRVNTEAFFGQGTRLTVV.

This clone occurred many times. The chain recombines TRBV27 with TRBJ1-5, with a tentative D call TRBD1 (6 bases). With 11 bases removed from V and 4 bases from J, the gap between germline ends came to 24 bases. CDR1 is MNHEY and CDR2 is SMNVEV in the germline V gene (reference sequence). The CDR3 extends over 16 amino acids. The CDR3 DNA is TGTGCCGGGGAGGTTAAAGGGACAATCCAAAATCAGCCCCAGCATTTT. Translating gives CAGEVKGTIQNQPQHF.

This clone has a count of ten or more. V and J are TRBV5-1 and TRBJ2-3; D is uncertain. Germline V gene sequence: CDR1 SGHRS, CDR2 YFSETQ. V was shortened by 0 bases and J by 6 bases, with 8 bases between the two germline ends. The CDR3 totals 13 residues. CDR3 in amino acids: CASSLGISDTQYF. The CDR3 bases are TGCGCCAGCAGCTTGGGGATCTCCGATACGCAGTATTTT.

This clone appeared many times. The rearrangement uses TRBV7-9 and TRBJ2-6; TRBD2 is a possible D gene (7 bases). CDR3 size: 17 residues. Germline CDR1 and CDR2: SEHNR and FQNEAQ (reference sequence). Trimming took 8 bases from V and 0 from J, leaving 17 bases between them. As DNA, the CDR3 is TGTGCCAGCGAAGGGGGGGCAGGGAGCTCTGGGGCCAACGTCCTGACTTTC. Translating it yields CASEGGAGSSGANVLTF.

The V gene is TRBV2, the J gene TRBJ1-5, with D maybe TRBD1 (5 bases). V gave up 3 bases and J gave up 6 bases, with 12 bases separating them. CDR3 length: 14 residues. The germline gives CDR1 SNHLY, CDR2 FYNNEI. The CDR3 nucleotides read TGTGCCAGCAGTGACAGCAGGGAGGCTCAGCCCCAGCATTTT. It encodes CASSDSREAQPQHF. Combining the CDR3 with reference TRBV2 and TRBJ1-5 gives the whole variable domain EPEVTQTPSHQVTQMGQEVILRCVPISNHLYFYWYRQILGQKVEFLVSFYNNEISEKSEIFDDQFSVERPDGSNFTLKIRSTKLEDSAMYFCASSDSREAQPQHFGDGTRLSIL.